Below are 25 T cell receptor beta chains sequenced from a single sample in a study of T cells in Graves' hyperthyroidism and ophthalmopathy. There were TCR beta CDR3 regions amplified from RNA transcripts. Using the HTBI primer set, a first-round RT-PCR was run on the TCR CDR3. TCRdb processed the multiplex PCR reads anew with MiXCR; each CDR3 protein has one entry. The table shows 500,000 to 800,000 distinct CDR3 sequences, with 45% occurring only once. The source material was peripheral blood or thyroid tissue (not recorded which). The source is an adult man with Graves' disease, either hyperthyroidism or ophthalmopathy (not recorded which).

This clonotype was recorded at least ten times. The chain has TRBV7-9 and TRBJ1-5; TRBD1 agrees at 7 bases. The CDR3 totals 15 residues. Germline loops: CDR1 SEHNR, CDR2 FQNEAQ (reference sequence). J was trimmed by 4 bases and V by 0 bases; bases with no gene match: 3. The CDR3 protein is CASSLAGTENQPQHF. The CDR3 DNA sequence: TGTGCCAGCAGCTTAGCCGGGACAGAGAATCAGCCCCAGCATTTT.

V usage is TRBV9 and J usage is TRBJ2-2; TRBD1 matches at 8 bases. The germline V gene encodes CDR1 SGDLS and CDR2 YYNGEE. Trimming at V came to 3 bases and at J to 0 bases, leaving 7 bases not matched to a gene. This CDR3 has 17 amino acids. In nucleotides, the CDR3 is TGTGCCAGCAGCGGGTTTGGGACAGGCTCGAACACCGGGGAGCTGTTTTTT. The encoded protein is CASSGFGTGSNTGELFF. Using reference TRBV9 and TRBJ2-2 for the parts outside the CDR3, the full variable domain is DSGVTQTPKHLITATGQRVTLRCSPRSGDLSVYWYQQSLDQGLQFLIQYYNGEERAKGNILERFSAQQFPDLHSELNLSSLELGDSALYFCASSGFGTGSNTGELFFGEGSRLTVL.

On this clonotype: A much larger clone differs by one base, so this may be a read error. V usage is TRBV7-9 and J usage is TRBJ1-1; 8 bases are shared with TRBD1. The CDR3 length is 14 residues. Germline-derived CDR1 and CDR2 are SEHNR and FQNEAQ (reference sequence). CDR3 region: CASGLDRANTEAFF. CDR3 coding DNA: TGTGCCAGCGGCTTGGACAGGGCGAACACTGAAGCTTTCTTT. Drawing the rest from reference TRBV7-9 and TRBJ1-1, the complete variable domain is DTGVSQNPRHKITKRGQNVTFRCDPISEHNRLYWYRQTLGQGPEFLTYFQNEAQLEKSRLLSDRFSAERPKGSFSTLEIQRTEQGDSAMYLCASGLDRANTEAFFGQGTRLTVV.

This clonotype showed up just once. The J gene is TRBJ2-2, the V gene TRBV15; the D is unclear. The V and J ends lost 3 bases and 3 bases respectively, with 11 bases between them. CDR1 is LNHNV, CDR2 YYDKDF, per germline (reference sequence). The CDR3 loop spans 15 amino acids. The CDR3: CATSSVGYDTGELFF. The CDR3 nucleotides read TGTGCCACCAGCAGCGTGGGGTATGACACCGGGGAGCTGTTTTTT.

The table lists this clonotype with a few counts. The genes are TRBV29-1 and TRBJ2-7, with a possible D match to TRBD1 (6 bases). The CDR3 has 14 residues. V was trimmed by 6 bases and J by 2 bases, leaving 17 bases between them. From germline, CDR1 is SQVTM and CDR2 ANQGSEA. This chain's CDR3 is CSVAEDSRTYEQYF. In nucleotides, the CDR3 is TGCAGCGTGGCGGAGGACAGCCGTACCTACGAGCAGTACTTC.

The chain is built from TRBV7-2 and TRBJ1-1, with D perhaps matching TRBD1 (5 bases). V was trimmed by 8 bases and J by 1 base, leaving 17 bases between them. Germline lookup yields CDR1 SGHTA and CDR2 FQGNSA. This CDR3 contains 15 residues. CDR3: CASSPLQTENTEAFF. In nucleotides, the CDR3 is TGTGCCAGCTCACCACTCCAGACAGAGAACACTGAAGCTTTCTTT.

The chain employs TRBV7-9 and TRBJ2-7, with 12 nucleotides matching TRBD2. Germline V gene lookup returns CDR1 SEHNR and CDR2 FQNEAQ (reference sequence). V shed 4 bases, J shed 8 bases, and the junction held 9 bases outside the gene matches. The CDR3 is made up of 15 amino acids. The CDR3 protein is CASSSTRTSGTQQYF. The CDR3 nucleotides are TGTGCCAGCAGCTCCACCCGGACTAGCGGGACGCAGCAGTACTTC.

The CDR3: CASSRPGVGREQYF. In DNA, the CDR3 is TGTGCCAGCAGTAGGCCGGGGGTAGGGCGAGAGCAGTACTTC. The V gene is TRBV2, the J gene TRBJ2-7; D possibly corresponds to TRBD2 (6 bases). Germline lookup yields CDR1 SNHLY and CDR2 FYNNEI. Trimming took off 5 bases at V and 7 bases at J, with 18 bases between the two ends. This CDR3 has 14 amino acids. Full variable domain (rest looked up from reference TRBV2 and TRBJ2-7): EPEVTQTPSHQVTQMGQEVILRCVPISNHLYFYWYRQILGQKVEFLVSFYNNEISEKSEIFDDQFSVERPDGSNFTLKIRSTKLEDSAMYFCASSRPGVGREQYFGPGTRLTVT.

J is TRBJ2-5 and V is TRBV28; perhaps TRBD1 as D (6 bases). Deletions cut 6 bases from V and 9 bases from J, with 14 bases between. The germline V gene has CDR1 MDHEN and CDR2 SYDVKM. The CDR3 sequence is 12 residues long. The chain's CDR3 is CASRRGSGAQYF. The CDR3 DNA sequence: TGTGCCAGCAGACGTGGGTCAGGGGCCCAGTACTTC.

This clonotype was counted ten times or more. This sequence joins TRBV19 and TRBJ2-7; TRBD2 aligns across 9 bases. This CDR3 comprises 15 residues. Per germline, CDR1 LNHDA and CDR2 SQIVND (reference sequence). Trimming removed 5 bases from V and 2 bases from J; junction bases left unmatched: 7. DNA for the CDR3: TGTGCCAGTAGTGTGACTAGCGGACCACCCTACGAGCAGTACTTC. Amino acid sequence: CASSVTSGPPYEQYF.

In its sample, this clonotype was seen a few times. The chain couples TRBV20-1 to TRBJ1-3; a weak D match, TRBD1 (5 bases). The CDR3 spans 14 residues. V was cut by 3 bases and J by 0 bases, with 9 bases left in between. CDR1 and CDR2 (germline): DFQATT, SNEGSKA (reference sequence). The CDR3 is CSARRGVSGNTIYF. The CDR3 nucleotides are TGCAGTGCTAGGCGGGGCGTCTCTGGAAACACCATATATTTT.

This clonotype was seen only a few times. The CDR3 is CASSFPGQGGGEQYF. The DNA of the CDR3 is TGTGCCAGCAGCTTTCCGGGACAGGGGGGCGGCGAGCAGTACTTC. The genes are TRBV5-5 and TRBJ2-7; 11 nucleotides match TRBD1. CDR3 length: 15 amino acids. V trimming: 2 bases; J trimming: 6 bases; junction bases outside the gene matches: 7. CDR1 is SGHKS, CDR2 YYEKEE, per germline (reference sequence). The whole variable domain, remainder taken from reference TRBV5-5 and TRBJ2-7, is DAGVTQSPTHLIKTRGQQVTLRCSPISGHKSVSWYQQVLGQGPQFIFQYYEKEERGRGNFPDRFSARQFPNYSSELNVNALLLGDSALYLCASSFPGQGGGEQYFGPGTRLTVT.

This clonotype occurred many times. The chain employs TRBV20-1 and TRBJ1-4; 7 positions match TRBD1. The CDR3 covers 13 residues. Germline V gene sequence: CDR1 DFQATT, CDR2 SNEGSKA (reference sequence). The junction had 9 bases not matched to a gene; V was cut back by 6 bases and J by 8 bases. The CDR3: CSASPGQQEKLFF. CDR3 in DNA: TGCAGTGCCTCACCGGGACAGCAGGAAAAACTGTTTTTT.

V usage is TRBV29-1 and J usage is TRBJ2-6; D not certain. The CDR3 spans 12 residues. CDR1 is SQVTM, CDR2 ANQGSEA, per germline. As DNA, the CDR3 is TGCAGAGACGAGTCTGGGGCCAACGTCCTGACTTTC. Its translation is CRDESGANVLTF.

Of note for this clonotype: An end of the junction differs from the germline gene, which may be a read error. V and J are TRBV11-1 and TRBJ2-7; TRBD1 matches 7 bases. The CDR3 contains 15 residues. Per the germline V gene, CDR1 is SGHAT and CDR2 is FQDESV (reference sequence). The CDR3 DNA reads as TGCGCCAGCAGCTTGGAAGGGGGCAAACTCTACGAGCAGTACTTC. It specifies CASSLEGGKLYEQYF. Complete variable domain (other parts from reference TRBV11-1 and TRBJ2-7): EAEVAQSPRYKITEKSQAVAFWCDPISGHATLYWYRQILGQGPELLVQFQDESVVDDSQLPKDRFSAERLKGVDSTLKIQPAELGDSAMYLCASSLEGGKLYEQYFGPGTRLTVT.

This clonotype was observed many times. The chain carries TRBV7-6 and TRBJ1-1; TRBD1 agrees at 9 bases. The CDR3 has 14 amino acids. The V segment lost 4 bases and the J segment 4 bases; nucleotides outside the gene matches: 4. CDR1 and CDR2 from the germline V gene are SGHVS and FNYEAQ. For the CDR3, the DNA is TGTGCCAGCAGCTACCCGGGACAGGGCACTGAAGCTTTCTTT. Its translation is CASSYPGQGTEAFF. The full variable domain, in which reference TRBV7-6 and TRBJ1-1 provide the parts outside the CDR3, is GAGVSQSPRYKVTKRGQDVALRCDPISGHVSLYWYRQALGQGPEFLTYFNYEAQQDKSGLPNDRFSAERPEGSISTLTIQRTEQRDSAMYRCASSYPGQGTEAFFGQGTRLTVV.

This clonotype was detected a few times. The chain uses TRBV7-2 and TRBJ2-7; 8 positions match TRBD1. CDR3 length: 14 amino acids. The ends lost 4 bases at V and 3 bases at J; junction bases unmatched: 5. Germline values: CDR1 SGHTA, CDR2 FQGNSA. The DNA of the CDR3 is TGTGCCAGCAGCTCGTACAGGGGGGACTACGAGCAGTACTTC. This sequence encodes CASSSYRGDYEQYF.

This clonotype was seen ten or more times. V and J are TRBV2 and TRBJ2-5; 10 bases are a match to TRBD1. CDR3 length equals 14 residues. The germline CDR1 and CDR2 sequences are SNHLY and FYNNEI. J gave up 5 bases and V 4 bases, and 4 bases lay outside the gene matches. CDR3 in DNA: TGTGCCAGCAGTGGGGGACAGGGGATGGAGACCCAGTACTTC. The encoded protein is CASSGGQGMETQYF.

With regard to this clonotype: Since the CDR3 does not end with the conserved phenylalanine or tryptophan, this likely comes from a read error. The V and J genes are TRBV25-1 and TRBJ1-1; D possibly corresponds to TRBD1 (5 bases). This CDR3 is built from 13 residues. Trimming removed 5 bases at V and 4 bases at J, with 11 bases between. From germline, CDR1 is MGHDK and CDR2 SYGVNS. CDR3 loop: CASSSVGLTEAFS. In DNA, the CDR3 is TGTGCCAGCAGTTCGGTGGGGCTCACTGAAGCTTTCTCT.

The rearrangement uses TRBV29-1 and TRBJ2-3, with 9 bases that match TRBD2. Germline CDR1 is SQVTM and CDR2 is ANQGSEA. This CDR3 is 15 amino acids long. V was pared by 1 base and J by 2 bases, with 4 bases of the junction left unmatched. The CDR3 DNA reads TGCAGCGTTGAAGGTAGCGGGGGCCTCACAGATACGCAGTATTTT. Residues: CSVEGSGGLTDTQYF.

The rearrangement joins TRBV15 to TRBJ1-1; no clear D gene. The germline V gene encodes CDR1 LNHNV and CDR2 YYDKDF (reference sequence). V dropped 3 bases and J dropped 0 bases, with 5 bases sitting between them. This CDR3 spans 13 amino acids. CDR3 DNA: TGTGCCACCAGCAGCGCCATGAACACTGAAGCTTTCTTT. This sequence encodes CATSSAMNTEAFF.

For this clonotype: A much larger clone is a single base away; this may be a read error. This CDR3 fails to terminate in the conserved phenylalanine or tryptophan, so it likely reflects a read error. This chain uses TRBV10-3 with TRBJ2-5; 7 bases map to TRBD2. The CDR3 runs to 16 residues. Germline CDR1 and CDR2: ENHRY and SYGVKD. Trimming removed 3 bases from V and 3 bases from J; junction bases left unmatched: 10. The CDR3 reads CAISDRRAGVEETQYL. The CDR3 DNA reads as TGTGCCATCAGTGATCGACGTGCGGGAGTGGAAGAGACCCAGTACCTC.

This clonotype showed up just a few times. The V and J genes are TRBV9 and TRBJ1-3; TRBD1 aligns across 9 bases. V dropped 3 bases and J dropped 4; count of bases not matched to a gene: 11. The CDR3 length is 17 residues. Germline values: CDR1 SGDLS, CDR2 YYNGEE. DNA for the CDR3: TGTGCCAGCAGCGCCTTATCCGGGACAGGGTACGGAAACACCATATATTTT. It yields the protein CASSALSGTGYGNTIYF.

The sample holds many counts of this clonotype. The V gene is TRBV29-1, the J gene TRBJ1-2; 9 positions match TRBD1. V lost 3 bases to trimming and J lost 3 bases; unmatched junction nucleotides: 5. The length of the CDR3 is 14 residues. From germline, CDR1 is SQVTM and CDR2 ANQGSEA. The CDR3 loop reads CSVEQGQGDYGYTF. The CDR3 nucleotides are TGCAGCGTTGAGCAGGGACAGGGTGACTATGGCTACACCTTC.

The V gene is TRBV2, the J gene TRBJ1-5; possible D gene TRBD1, 5 bases. Germline V gene sequence: CDR1 SNHLY, CDR2 FYNNEI. The CDR3 spans 15 residues. V was trimmed by 5 bases and J by 6 bases, leaving 17 bases between them. The CDR3 DNA reads as TGTGCCAGCAGTTTATCCCCTGGGCAGGGTCAGCCCCAGCATTTT. Its translation is CASSLSPGQGQPQHF.